The present TCR beta chain was sequenced within a study of blood T cell repertoires in COVID-19. There are 15 residues in the CDR3. The germline gives CDR1 MNHEY, CDR2 SMNVEV (reference sequence). V was trimmed by 4 bases and J by 0 bases, leaving 12 bases between them. The repertoire was sequenced with immunoSEQ multiplex PCR; TCRdb's copy has only in-frame clones and lacks some. Among about 170,000 clones listed, around four fifths were seen once. The sequencing sample was made of peripheral blood. This receptor was taken from a woman aged 70-85 years who had recovered from COVID-19. The V and J genes are TRBV27 and TRBJ1-1; D remains ambiguous. CDR3 bases: TGTGCCAGCAGTTCCCCCCCGGGAGTGAACACTGAAGCTTTCTTT. Amino acid sequence: CASSSPPGVNTEAFF.